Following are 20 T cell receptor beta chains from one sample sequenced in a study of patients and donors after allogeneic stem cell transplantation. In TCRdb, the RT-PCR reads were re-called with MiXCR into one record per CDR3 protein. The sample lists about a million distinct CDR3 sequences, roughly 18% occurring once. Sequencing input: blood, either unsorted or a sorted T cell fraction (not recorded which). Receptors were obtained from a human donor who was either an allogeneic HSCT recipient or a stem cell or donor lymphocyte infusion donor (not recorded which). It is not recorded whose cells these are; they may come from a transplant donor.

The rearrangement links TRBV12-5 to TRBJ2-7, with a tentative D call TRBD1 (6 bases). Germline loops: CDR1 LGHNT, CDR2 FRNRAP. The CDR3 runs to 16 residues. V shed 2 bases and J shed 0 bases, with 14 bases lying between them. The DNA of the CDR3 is TGTGCTAGTGGTTTGTATACTGGACAGAGCTCCTACGAGCAGTACTTC. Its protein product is CASGLYTGQSSYEQYF. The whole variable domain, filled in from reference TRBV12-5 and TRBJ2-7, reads DARVTQTPRHKVTEMGQEVTMRCQPILGHNTVFWYRQTMMQGLELLAYFRNRAPLDDSGMPKDRFSAEMPDATLATLKIQPSEPRDSAVYFCASGLYTGQSSYEQYFGPGTRLTVT.

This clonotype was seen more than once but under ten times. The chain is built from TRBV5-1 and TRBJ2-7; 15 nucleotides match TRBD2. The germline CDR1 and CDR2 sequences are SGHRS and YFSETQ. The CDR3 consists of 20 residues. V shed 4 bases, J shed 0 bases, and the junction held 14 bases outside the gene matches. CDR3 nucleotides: TGCGCCAGCAGCGGACGGACTAGCGGGAGGGCCTTCTCGAGCTCCTACGAGCAGTACTTC. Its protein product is CASSGRTSGRAFSSSYEQYF.

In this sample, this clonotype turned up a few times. The CDR3 loop reads CASSLDRGIGEQYF. The CDR3 DNA sequence: TGTGCCAGCAGCTTGGACAGGGGAATTGGGGAGCAGTACTTC. The V gene is TRBV5-6, the J gene TRBJ2-7, with 7 positions matching TRBD1. Germline CDR1 SGHDT, CDR2 YYEEEE. After removal of 0 bases from V and 7 bases from J, the junction contained 7 bases not matched to a gene. This CDR3 contains 14 residues.

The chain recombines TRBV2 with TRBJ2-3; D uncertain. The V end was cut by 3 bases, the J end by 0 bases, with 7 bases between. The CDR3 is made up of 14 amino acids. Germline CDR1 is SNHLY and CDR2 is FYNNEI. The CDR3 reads CASSEFRSTDTQYF. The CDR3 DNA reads TGTGCCAGCAGTGAGTTCCGGAGCACAGATACGCAGTATTTT.

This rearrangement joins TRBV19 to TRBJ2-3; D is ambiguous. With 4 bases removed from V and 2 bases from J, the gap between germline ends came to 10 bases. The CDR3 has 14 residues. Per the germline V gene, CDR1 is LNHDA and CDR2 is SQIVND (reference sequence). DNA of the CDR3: TGTGCCAGTAGTACAGCAGAGACCACAGATACGCAGTATTTT. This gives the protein CASSTAETTDTQYF.

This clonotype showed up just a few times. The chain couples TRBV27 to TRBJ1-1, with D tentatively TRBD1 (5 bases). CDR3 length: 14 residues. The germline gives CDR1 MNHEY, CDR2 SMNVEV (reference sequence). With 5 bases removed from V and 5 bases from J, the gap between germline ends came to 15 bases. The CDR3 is CASSPRALGTEAFF. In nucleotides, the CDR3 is TGTGCCAGCAGTCCCAGGGCTTTAGGGACTGAAGCTTTCTTT.

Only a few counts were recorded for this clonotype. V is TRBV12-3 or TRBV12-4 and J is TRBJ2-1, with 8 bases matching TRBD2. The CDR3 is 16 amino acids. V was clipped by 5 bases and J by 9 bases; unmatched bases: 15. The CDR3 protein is CASSRIPGLGAGEQFF. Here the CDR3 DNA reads TGTGCCAGCAGTAGAATTCCGGGACTAGGGGCCGGTGAGCAGTTCTTC.

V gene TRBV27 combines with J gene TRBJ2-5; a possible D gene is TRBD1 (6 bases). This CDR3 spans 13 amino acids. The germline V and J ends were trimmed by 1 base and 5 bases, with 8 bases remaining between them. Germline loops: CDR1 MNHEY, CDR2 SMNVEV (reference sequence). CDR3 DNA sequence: TGTGCCAGCAGTTTATGGCAGGGGGAGACCCAGTACTTC. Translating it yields CASSLWQGETQYF.

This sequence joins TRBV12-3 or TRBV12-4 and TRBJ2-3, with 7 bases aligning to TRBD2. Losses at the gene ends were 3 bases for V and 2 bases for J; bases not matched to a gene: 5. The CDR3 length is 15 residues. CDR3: CASSLWGGNTDTQYF. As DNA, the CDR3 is TGTGCCAGCAGTTTGTGGGGGGGAAACACAGATACGCAGTATTTT.

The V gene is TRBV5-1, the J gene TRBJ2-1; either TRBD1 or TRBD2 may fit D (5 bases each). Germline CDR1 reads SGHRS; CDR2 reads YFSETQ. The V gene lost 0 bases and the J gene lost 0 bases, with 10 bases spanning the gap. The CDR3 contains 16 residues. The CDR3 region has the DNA TGCGCCAGCAGCTTGGGGGACGGTGGCTCCTACAATGAGCAGTTCTTC. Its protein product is CASSLGDGGSYNEQFF.

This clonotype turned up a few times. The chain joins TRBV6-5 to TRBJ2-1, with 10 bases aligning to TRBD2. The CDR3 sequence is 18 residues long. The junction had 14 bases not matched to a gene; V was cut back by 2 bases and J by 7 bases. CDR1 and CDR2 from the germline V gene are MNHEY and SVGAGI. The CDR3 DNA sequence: TGTGCCAGCAGTTACACCGGACTAGCGGCAAGGGGTGGGAATGAGCAGTTCTTC. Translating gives CASSYTGLAARGGNEQFF.

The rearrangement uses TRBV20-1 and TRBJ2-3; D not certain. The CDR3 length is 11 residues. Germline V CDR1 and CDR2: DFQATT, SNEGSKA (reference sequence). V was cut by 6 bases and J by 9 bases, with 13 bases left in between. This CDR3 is CSAGPERTQYF. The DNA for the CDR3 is TGCAGTGCCGGGCCGGAAAGGACGCAGTATTTT.

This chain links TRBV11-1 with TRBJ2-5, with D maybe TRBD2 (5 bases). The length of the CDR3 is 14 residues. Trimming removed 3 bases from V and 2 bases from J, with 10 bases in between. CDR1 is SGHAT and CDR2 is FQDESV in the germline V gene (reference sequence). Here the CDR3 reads CASSFSGEQETQYF. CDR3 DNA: TGTGCCAGCAGCTTTTCCGGGGAACAAGAGACCCAGTACTTC.

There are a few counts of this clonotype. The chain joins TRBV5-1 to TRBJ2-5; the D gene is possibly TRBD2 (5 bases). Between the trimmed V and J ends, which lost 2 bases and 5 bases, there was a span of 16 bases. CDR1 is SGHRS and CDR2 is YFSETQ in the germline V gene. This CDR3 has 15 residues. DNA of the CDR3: TGCGCCAGCAGCTTTCGAGCGGAGAGGGAGGAGACCCAGTACTTC. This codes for CASSFRAEREETQYF.

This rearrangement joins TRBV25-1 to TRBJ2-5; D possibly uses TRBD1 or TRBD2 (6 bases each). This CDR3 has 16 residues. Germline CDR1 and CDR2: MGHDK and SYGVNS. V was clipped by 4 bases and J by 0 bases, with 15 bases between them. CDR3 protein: CASSGRGTYYQETQYF. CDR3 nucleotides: TGTGCCAGCAGTGGTCGGGGGACATACTACCAAGAGACCCAGTACTTC.

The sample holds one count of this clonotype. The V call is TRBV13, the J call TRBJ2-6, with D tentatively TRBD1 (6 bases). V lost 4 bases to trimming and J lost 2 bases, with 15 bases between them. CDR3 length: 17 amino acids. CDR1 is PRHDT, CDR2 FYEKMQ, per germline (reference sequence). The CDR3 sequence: CASSSRQGFAGANVLTF. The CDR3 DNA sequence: TGTGCCAGCAGCTCGCGCCAGGGGTTCGCTGGGGCCAACGTCCTGACTTTC.

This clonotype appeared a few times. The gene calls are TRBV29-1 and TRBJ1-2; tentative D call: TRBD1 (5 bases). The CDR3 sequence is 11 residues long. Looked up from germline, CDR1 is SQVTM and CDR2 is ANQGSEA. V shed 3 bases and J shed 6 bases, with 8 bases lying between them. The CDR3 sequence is CSVDIGDGYTF. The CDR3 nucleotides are TGCAGCGTTGACATAGGGGATGGCTACACCTTC.

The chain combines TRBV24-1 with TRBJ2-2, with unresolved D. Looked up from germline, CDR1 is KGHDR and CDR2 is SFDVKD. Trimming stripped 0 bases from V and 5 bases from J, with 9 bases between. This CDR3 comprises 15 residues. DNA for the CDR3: TGTGCCACCAGTGATTTGAGACGTGGGACCGGGGAGCTGTTTTTT. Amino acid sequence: CATSDLRRGTGELFF.

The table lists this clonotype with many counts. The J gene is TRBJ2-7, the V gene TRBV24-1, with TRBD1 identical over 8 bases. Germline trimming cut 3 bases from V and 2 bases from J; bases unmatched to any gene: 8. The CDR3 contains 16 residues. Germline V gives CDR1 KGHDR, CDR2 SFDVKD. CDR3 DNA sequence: TGTGCCACCAGTGATCCTGGGACAGGTCGACCCTACGAGCAGTACTTC. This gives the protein CATSDPGTGRPYEQYF.

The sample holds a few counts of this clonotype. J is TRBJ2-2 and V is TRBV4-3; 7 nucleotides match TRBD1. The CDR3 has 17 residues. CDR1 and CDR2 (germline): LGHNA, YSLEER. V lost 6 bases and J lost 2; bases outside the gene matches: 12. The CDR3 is CASRPTLGTANTGELFF. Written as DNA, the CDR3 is TGCGCCAGCAGACCCACCCTTGGGACAGCTAACACCGGGGAGCTGTTTTTT.